A selection of T cell receptor beta chains follows, all from one sample in a study of cytomegalovirus exposure and HLA in healthy donors. Sequencing used immunoSEQ multiplex PCR; TCRdb keeps in-frame clones, though not all of them. Among roughly 98,000 clones listed, about 88% were seen once. Sequenced: PBMCs. The receptors come from a man younger than 35 in good health and CMV-seropositive. Both conserved end residues are part of each CDR3. D genes are given only for firm matches. Where a row states a size, it is once, few, many or the class of an expanded clone; other rows omit it.

clone size: .; D gene: .; J gene: TRBJ2-3; CDR3 length: 17; V gene: TRBV18; CDR3 protein: CASSPQSVAGITDTQYF; CDR3 DNA: TGTGCCAGCTCACCACAGTCTGTGGCGGGAATCACAGATACGCAGTATTTT
clone size: once; D gene: .; J gene: TRBJ2-7; CDR3 length: 13; V gene: TRBV6-5; CDR3 protein: CASSGGPTYEQYF; CDR3 DNA: TGTGCCAGCAGCGGGGGTCCCACCTACGAGCAGTACTTC
clone size: .; D gene: TRBD1; J gene: TRBJ2-1; CDR3 length: 15; V gene: TRBV5-1; CDR3 protein: CASRIKTGEYNEQFF; CDR3 DNA: TGCGCCAGCAGAATTAAGACAGGGGAGTACAATGAGCAGTTCTTC
clone size: .; D gene: .; J gene: TRBJ1-2; CDR3 length: 13; V gene: TRBV6-5; CDR3 protein: CASRRIRGEGYTF; CDR3 DNA: TGTGCCAGCAGGCGGATACGGGGGGAAGGCTACACCTTC
clone size: .; D gene: .; J gene: TRBJ1-1; CDR3 length: 15; V gene: TRBV28; CDR3 protein: CASSPQSTPGTEAFF; CDR3 DNA: TGTGCCAGCAGTCCACAGTCGACCCCCGGCACTGAAGCTTTCTTT
clone size: .; D gene: TRBD2; J gene: TRBJ2-7; CDR3 length: 15; V gene: TRBV9; CDR3 protein: CASSSGTSGHYEQYF; CDR3 DNA: TGTGCCAGCAGCAGCGGGACTAGCGGACACTACGAGCAGTACTTC
clone size: .; D gene: TRBD1; J gene: TRBJ2-1; CDR3 length: 15; V gene: TRBV7-9; CDR3 protein: CASSPTGTAYNEQFF; CDR3 DNA: TGTGCCAGCAGCCCTACCGGGACAGCCTACAATGAGCAGTTCTTC
clone size: once; D gene: .; J gene: TRBJ1-2; CDR3 length: 12; V gene: TRBV28; CDR3 protein: CASSAVGAGYTF; CDR3 DNA: TGTGCCAGTAGTGCCGTGGGGGCTGGCTACACCTTC
clone size: .; D gene: .; J gene: TRBJ2-7; CDR3 length: 14; V gene: TRBV29-1; CDR3 protein: CSVVGVAGTYEQYF; CDR3 DNA: TGCAGCGTTGTAGGCGTGGCGGGAACCTACGAGCAGTACTTC
clone size: once; D gene: .; J gene: TRBJ1-1; CDR3 length: 15; V gene: TRBV18; CDR3 protein: CASHSNGDLNTEAFF; CDR3 DNA: TGTGCCAGCCATAGCAACGGAGATTTGAACACTGAAGCTTTCTTT
clone size: .; D gene: TRBD1; J gene: TRBJ1-2; CDR3 length: 16; V gene: TRBV7-9; CDR3 protein: CASSLDGQGANYGYTF; CDR3 DNA: TGTGCCAGCAGCTTAGACGGACAGGGAGCTAACTATGGCTACACCTTC
clone size: .; D gene: .; J gene: TRBJ1-2; CDR3 length: 16; V gene: TRBV7-2; CDR3 protein: CASSSNPGQGKIGYTF; CDR3 DNA: TGTGCCAGCAGCTCCAATCCGGGACAAGGTAAAATCGGCTACACCTTC
clone size: .; D gene: TRBD2; J gene: TRBJ2-7; CDR3 length: 18; V gene: TRBV5-1; CDR3 protein: CASSLGGLAGGRTYEQYF; CDR3 DNA: TGCGCCAGCAGCTTGGGGGGTCTAGCGGGAGGTCGCACCTACGAGCAGTACTTC
clone size: .; D gene: .; J gene: TRBJ2-2; CDR3 length: 15; V gene: TRBV13; CDR3 protein: CASSTRTYDTGELFF; CDR3 DNA: TGTGCCAGCAGCACTAGGACCTACGACACCGGGGAGCTGTTTTTT
clone size: .; D gene: TRBD2; J gene: TRBJ2-1; CDR3 length: 14; V gene: TRBV28; CDR3 protein: CASTGTSGSNEQFF; CDR3 DNA: TGTGCCAGCACCGGGACTAGCGGGAGTAATGAGCAGTTCTTC
clone size: .; D gene: TRBD2; J gene: TRBJ2-2; CDR3 length: 17; V gene: TRBV15; CDR3 protein: CATSRDHPGGPTGELFF; CDR3 DNA: TGTGCCACCAGCAGAGATCATCCGGGAGGTCCCACCGGGGAGCTGTTTTTT
clone size: .; D gene: .; J gene: TRBJ1-5; CDR3 length: 16; V gene: TRBV28; CDR3 protein: CASSPTSGSLDRPQHF; CDR3 DNA: TGTGCCAGCAGTCCGACCTCCGGGAGTCTAGATAGGCCCCAGCATTTT
clone size: .; D gene: .; J gene: TRBJ2-6; CDR3 length: 16; V gene: TRBV2; CDR3 protein: CASSERRRAGANVLTF; CDR3 DNA: TGTGCCAGCAGTGAACGCCGGAGAGCGGGGGCCAACGTCCTGACTTTC
clone size: .; D gene: TRBD2; J gene: TRBJ2-7; CDR3 length: 15; V gene: TRBV6-5; CDR3 protein: CASSYGTSGTYEQYF; CDR3 DNA: TGTGCCAGCAGTTACGGGACTAGCGGTACCTACGAGCAGTACTTC
clone size: .; D gene: .; J gene: TRBJ2-1; CDR3 length: 14; V gene: TRBV11-2; CDR3 protein: CASSPSSGLNEQFF; CDR3 DNA: TGTGCCAGCAGTCCGTCCAGCGGCCTAAATGAGCAGTTCTTC
clone size: .; D gene: .; J gene: TRBJ1-1; CDR3 length: 16; V gene: TRBV6-6; CDR3 protein: CASRSSGTLMNTEAFF; CDR3 DNA: TGTGCCAGCAGGTCCTCCGGGACATTAATGAACACTGAAGCTTTCTTT
clone size: .; D gene: TRBD1; J gene: TRBJ2-3; CDR3 length: 15; V gene: TRBV29-1; CDR3 protein: CSVEGTPRGPDTQYF; CDR3 DNA: TGCAGCGTTGAAGGGACCCCCAGGGGGCCAGATACGCAGTATTTT
clone size: .; D gene: .; J gene: TRBJ2-5; CDR3 length: 16; V gene: TRBV5-1; CDR3 protein: CASSRRETRSGETQYF; CDR3 DNA: TGCGCCAGCAGCAGAAGAGAGACTCGATCAGGGGAGACCCAGTACTTC
clone size: .; D gene: .; J gene: TRBJ1-2; CDR3 length: 13; V gene: TRBV10-2; CDR3 protein: CASQGRGYYGYTF; CDR3 DNA: TGCGCCAGCCAGGGCAGGGGTTACTATGGCTACACCTTC
clone size: .; D gene: TRBD2; J gene: TRBJ2-7; CDR3 length: 19; V gene: TRBV5-1; CDR3 protein: CASSWEPGLAGRGTYEQYF; CDR3 DNA: TGCGCCAGCAGCTGGGAACCGGGACTAGCGGGCAGAGGCACCTACGAGCAGTACTTC
clone size: .; D gene: TRBD1; J gene: TRBJ2-3; CDR3 length: 15; V gene: TRBV27; CDR3 protein: CASHFRQGVTDTQYF; CDR3 DNA: TGTGCCAGCCATTTCAGACAGGGAGTCACAGATACGCAGTATTTT
clone size: .; D gene: .; J gene: TRBJ1-1; CDR3 length: 13; V gene: TRBV9; CDR3 protein: CASSVESGAEAFF; CDR3 DNA: TGTGCCAGCAGCGTAGAGTCCGGGGCTGAAGCTTTCTTT
clone size: .; D gene: TRBD2; J gene: TRBJ2-1; CDR3 length: 15; V gene: TRBV13; CDR3 protein: CASSQTSGRANEQFF; CDR3 DNA: TGTGCCAGCAGCCAAACTAGCGGGAGGGCCAATGAGCAGTTCTTC
clone size: .; D gene: TRBD2; J gene: TRBJ2-1; CDR3 length: 15; V gene: TRBV11-2; CDR3 protein: CASSPGGRALVEQFF; CDR3 DNA: TGTGCCAGCAGTCCGGGCGGGAGGGCCTTGGTCGAGCAGTTCTTC
clone size: .; D gene: .; J gene: TRBJ2-3; CDR3 length: 13; V gene: TRBV5-4; CDR3 protein: CASSSSNTDTQYF; CDR3 DNA: TGTGCCAGCAGCTCCAGTAACACAGATACGCAGTATTTT